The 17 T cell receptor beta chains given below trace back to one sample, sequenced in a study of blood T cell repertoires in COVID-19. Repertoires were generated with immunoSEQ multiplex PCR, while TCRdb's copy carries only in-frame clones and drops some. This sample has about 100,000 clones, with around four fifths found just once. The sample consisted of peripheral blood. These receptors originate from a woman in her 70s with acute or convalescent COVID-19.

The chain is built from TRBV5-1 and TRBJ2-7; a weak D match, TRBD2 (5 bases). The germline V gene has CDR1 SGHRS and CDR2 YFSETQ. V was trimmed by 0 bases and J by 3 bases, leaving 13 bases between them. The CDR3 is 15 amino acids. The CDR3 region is CASSLDSMGVYEQYF. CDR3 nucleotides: TGCGCCAGCAGCTTGGACAGTATGGGAGTCTACGAGCAGTACTTC.

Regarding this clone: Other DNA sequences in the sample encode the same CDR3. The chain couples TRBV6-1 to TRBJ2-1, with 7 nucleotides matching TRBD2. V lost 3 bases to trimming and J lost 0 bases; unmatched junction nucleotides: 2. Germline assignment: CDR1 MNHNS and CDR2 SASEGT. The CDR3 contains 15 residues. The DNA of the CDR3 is TGTGCCAGCAGTGATTGGGGGGGCTCCTACAATGAGCAGTTCTTC. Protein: CASSDWGGSYNEQFF.

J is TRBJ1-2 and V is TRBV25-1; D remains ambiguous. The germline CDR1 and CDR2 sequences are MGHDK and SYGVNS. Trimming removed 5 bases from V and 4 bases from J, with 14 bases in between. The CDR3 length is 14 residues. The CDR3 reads CASSPFGEGYGYTF. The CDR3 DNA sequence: TGTGCCAGCAGTCCCTTTGGGGAGGGCTATGGCTACACCTTC.

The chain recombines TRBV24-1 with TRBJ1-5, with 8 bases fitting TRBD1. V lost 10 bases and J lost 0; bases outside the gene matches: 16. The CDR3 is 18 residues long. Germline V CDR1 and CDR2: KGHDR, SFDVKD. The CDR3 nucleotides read TGTGCCACAAGGACAAAACGGACAGGGTTGAATAGCAATCAGCCCCAGCATTTT. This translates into CATRTKRTGLNSNQPQHF.

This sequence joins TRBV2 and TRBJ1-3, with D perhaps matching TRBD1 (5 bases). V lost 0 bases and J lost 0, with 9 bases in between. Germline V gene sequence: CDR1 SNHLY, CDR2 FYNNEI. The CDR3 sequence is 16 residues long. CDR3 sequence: CASSEARQSSGNTIYF. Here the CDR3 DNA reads TGTGCCAGCAGTGAAGCCCGACAGTCCTCTGGAAACACCATATATTTT.

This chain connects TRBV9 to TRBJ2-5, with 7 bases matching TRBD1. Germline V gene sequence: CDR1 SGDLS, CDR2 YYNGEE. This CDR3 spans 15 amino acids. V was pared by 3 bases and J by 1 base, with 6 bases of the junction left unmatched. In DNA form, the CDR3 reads TGTGCCAGCAGCGCCCCGACAGGGACCCAAGAGACCCAGTACTTC. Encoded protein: CASSAPTGTQETQYF.

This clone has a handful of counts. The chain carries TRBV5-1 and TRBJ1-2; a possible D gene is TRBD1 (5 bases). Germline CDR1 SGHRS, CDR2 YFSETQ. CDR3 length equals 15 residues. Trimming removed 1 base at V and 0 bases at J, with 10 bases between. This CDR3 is CASSLSGSTNYGYTF. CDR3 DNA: TGCGCCAGCAGCTTGTCAGGGTCTACTAACTATGGCTACACCTTC.

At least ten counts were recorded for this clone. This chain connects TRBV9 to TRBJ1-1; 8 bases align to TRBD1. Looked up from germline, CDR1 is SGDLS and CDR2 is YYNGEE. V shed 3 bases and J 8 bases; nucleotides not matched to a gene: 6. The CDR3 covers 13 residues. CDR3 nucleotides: TGTGCCAGCAGCGGCAGGGGGCGCGGGGAAGCTTTCTTT. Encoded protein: CASSGRGRGEAFF.

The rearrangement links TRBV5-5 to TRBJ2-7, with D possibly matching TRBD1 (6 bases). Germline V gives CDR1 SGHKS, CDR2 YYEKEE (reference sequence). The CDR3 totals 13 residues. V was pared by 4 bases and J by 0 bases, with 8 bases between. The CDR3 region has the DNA TGTGCCAGCAGCCCAGGGGCCTCCTACGAGCAGTACTTC. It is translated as CASSPGASYEQYF.

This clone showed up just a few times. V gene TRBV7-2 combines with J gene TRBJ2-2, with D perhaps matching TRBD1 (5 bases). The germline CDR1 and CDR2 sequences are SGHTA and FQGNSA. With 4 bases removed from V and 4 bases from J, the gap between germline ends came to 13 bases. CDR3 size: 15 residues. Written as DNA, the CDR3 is TGTGCCAGCAGCTCGTATCAGGGTGGCACCGGGGAGCTGTTTTTT. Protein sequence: CASSSYQGGTGELFF.

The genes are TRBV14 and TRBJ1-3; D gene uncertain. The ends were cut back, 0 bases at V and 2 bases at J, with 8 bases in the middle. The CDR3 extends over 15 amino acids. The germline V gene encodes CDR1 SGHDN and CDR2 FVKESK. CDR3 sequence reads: CASSQDVAAGNTIYF. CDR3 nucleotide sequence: TGTGCCAGCAGCCAAGATGTGGCAGCTGGAAACACCATATATTTT. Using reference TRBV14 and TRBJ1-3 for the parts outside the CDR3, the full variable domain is EAGVTQFPSHSVIEKGQTVTLRCDPISGHDNLYWYRRVMGKEIKFLLHFVKESKQDESGMPNNRFLAERTGGTYSTLKVQPAELEDSGVYFCASSQDVAAGNTIYFGEGSWLTVV.

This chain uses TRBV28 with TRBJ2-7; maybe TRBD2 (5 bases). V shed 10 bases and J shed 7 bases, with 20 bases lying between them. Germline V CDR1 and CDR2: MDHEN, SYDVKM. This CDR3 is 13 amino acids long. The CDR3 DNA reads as TGTGCCACCCAGACGCTGGCAACTAGGGAGCAGTACGTC. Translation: CATQTLATREQYV.

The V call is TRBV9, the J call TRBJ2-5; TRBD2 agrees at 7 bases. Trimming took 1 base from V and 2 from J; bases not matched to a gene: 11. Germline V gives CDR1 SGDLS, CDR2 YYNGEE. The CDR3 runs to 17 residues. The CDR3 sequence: CASSVRGGSGVQETQYF. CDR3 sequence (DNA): TGTGCCAGCAGCGTACGTGGAGGGAGCGGGGTACAAGAGACCCAGTACTTC.

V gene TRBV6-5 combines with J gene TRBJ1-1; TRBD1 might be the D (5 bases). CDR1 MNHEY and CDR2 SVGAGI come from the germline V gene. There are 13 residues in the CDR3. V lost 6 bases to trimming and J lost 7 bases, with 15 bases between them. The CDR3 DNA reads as TGTGCCAGCAGCCCAAATCAGGGATTTGAAGCTTTCTTT. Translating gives CASSPNQGFEAFF.

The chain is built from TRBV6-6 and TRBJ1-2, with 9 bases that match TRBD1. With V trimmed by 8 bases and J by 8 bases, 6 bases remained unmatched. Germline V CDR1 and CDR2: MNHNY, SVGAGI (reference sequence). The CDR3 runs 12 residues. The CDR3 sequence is CASSRQGGGYTF. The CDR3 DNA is TGTGCCAGCTCACGACAGGGGGGCGGCTACACCTTC.

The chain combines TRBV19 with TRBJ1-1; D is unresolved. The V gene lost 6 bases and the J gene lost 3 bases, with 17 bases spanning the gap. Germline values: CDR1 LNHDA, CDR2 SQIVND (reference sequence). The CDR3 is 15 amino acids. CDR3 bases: TGTGCCAGTAGAAACGGCCAGACGGGATACACTGAAGCTTTCTTT. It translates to CASRNGQTGYTEAFF.

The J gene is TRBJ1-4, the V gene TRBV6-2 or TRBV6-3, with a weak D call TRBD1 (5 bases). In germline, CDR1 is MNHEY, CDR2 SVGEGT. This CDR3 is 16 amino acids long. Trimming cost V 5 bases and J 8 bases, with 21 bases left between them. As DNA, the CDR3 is TGTGCCAGCAGTCCCTATTACGGGGGATTTGGAGAAAAACTGTTTTTT. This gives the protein CASSPYYGGFGEKLFF.